A single sample is the source of the 23 T cell receptor beta chains below, sequenced in a study of blood T cells in healthy people across ages (dated by TCRdb to about 2015). Library construction relied on 5' RACE. Sequenced using an Illumina HiSeq 2500. A second PCR of roughly 7 to 11 cycles was performed with a sample-barcoded 5' primer and a J-beta primer mix. TCRdb ran its own pipeline on the public reads, namely fastp trimming at Q25 and MiXCR clone calling, and kept in-frame beta chains. Rows are combined by CDR3 protein, so each entry shows the most common genes and DNA. Present in this sample are 1.2 million to 1.5 million distinct CDR3 sequences, 55% to 75% of which were seen just once. 5% to 7% of the sample is in the top ten clones. Material for sequencing was blood. These receptor sequences come from a man aged 18 to 30 in good health.

The DNA for the CDR3 is TGCAGTGCTAGGCACGGGGAGACCCAGTACTTC. As protein: CSARHGETQYF. This rearrangement joins TRBV20-1 to TRBJ2-5; D is unresolved. This CDR3 has 11 amino acids. Germline assignment: CDR1 DFQATT and CDR2 SNEGSKA (reference sequence). V gave up 3 bases and J gave up 5 bases, with 7 bases separating them.

The chain couples TRBV11-2 to TRBJ2-2; TRBD1 is a possible D gene (6 bases). Looked up from germline, CDR1 is SGHAT and CDR2 is FQNNGV. Trimming took 7 bases from V and 2 from J, leaving 17 bases between them. The CDR3 contains 16 residues. The CDR3 here is CASTSYWDTNTGELFF. The CDR3 nucleotides read TGTGCCAGCACCTCTTACTGGGACACTAACACCGGGGAGCTGTTTTTT.

This clonotype was observed a few times. This chain uses TRBV12-3 or TRBV12-4 with TRBJ2-4; no clear D. Deletions cut 3 bases from V and 5 bases from J, with 8 bases between. The length of the CDR3 is 13 residues. The CDR3 spells CASSFPGQNIQYF. For the CDR3, the DNA is TGTGCCAGCAGTTTCCCTGGCCAAAACATTCAGTACTTC.

In DNA, the CDR3 is TGCAGCGCTCGCAGAGGCGGGGACACTGAAGCTTTCTTT. Encoded protein: CSARRGGDTEAFF. The genes are TRBV29-1 and TRBJ1-1; no clear D. The germline V gene has CDR1 SQVTM and CDR2 ANQGSEA. The ends were cut back, 7 bases at V and 3 bases at J, with 15 bases in the middle. This CDR3 is built from 13 residues.

The CDR3 region is CASRGLAGGETQYF. The CDR3, as DNA: TGTGCCAGCAGAGGACTAGCGGGAGGAGAGACCCAGTACTTC. The chain is built from TRBV6-6 and TRBJ2-7, with TRBD2 identical over 14 bases. The closer fit of TRBJ2-5 to the DNA end suggests the J call may be wrong. CDR3 length equals 14 residues. Germline V gene sequence: CDR1 MNHNY, CDR2 SVGAGI (reference sequence).

The chain has TRBV9 and TRBJ1-2, with no clear D. The CDR3 is 15 residues long. Trimming stripped 0 bases from V and 5 bases from J, with 14 bases between. Germline V lookup: CDR1 SGDLS, CDR2 YYNGEE. This CDR3 is CASSVGLTEGYGYTF. As DNA, the CDR3 is TGTGCCAGCAGCGTAGGACTCACAGAGGGATATGGCTACACCTTC.

The chain couples TRBV5-1 to TRBJ2-1; 11 nucleotides align to TRBD2. Germline assignment: CDR1 SGHRS and CDR2 YFSETQ. Germline trimming cut 2 bases from V and 7 bases from J; bases unmatched to any gene: 11. The CDR3 is 17 amino acids. The CDR3 nucleotides read TGCGCCAGCAGCTTCGGTCTAGCGGGAGGCTATAGGAATGAGCAGTTCTTC. This sequence encodes CASSFGLAGGYRNEQFF.

The rearrangement joins TRBV7-9 to TRBJ1-2, with 8 nucleotides matching TRBD1. The V and J ends lost 4 bases and 5 bases, in that order; junction bases with no gene match: 12. The CDR3 length is 16 residues. Germline-derived CDR1 and CDR2 are SEHNR and FQNEAQ (reference sequence). CDR3 nucleotides: TGTGCCAGCAGCTCCAGGACGACAGGGGTTATGTATGGCTACACCTTC. It codes for CASSSRTTGVMYGYTF.

This clonotype has more than one count but fewer than ten. The rearrangement uses TRBV29-1 and TRBJ2-3; 9 bases fit TRBD2. This CDR3 region has 14 residues. Germline V lookup: CDR1 SQVTM, CDR2 ANQGSEA. V lost 7 bases, J lost 4 bases, and 9 bases stayed unmatched. The DNA for the CDR3 is TGCAGCGCTCCCTATGAGCGGGAGGCAGATACGCAGTATTTT. Residues: CSAPYEREADTQYF.

The chain links TRBV11-2 to TRBJ1-6; TRBD1 is a possible D gene (5 bases). This CDR3 comprises 13 residues. Trimming pared 5 bases from V and 9 bases from J, leaving 11 bases between. CDR1 is SGHAT and CDR2 is FQNNGV in the germline V gene. CDR3 region: CASSQGRLSPLHF. Written as DNA, the CDR3 is TGTGCCAGCAGCCAGGGTCGTCTTTCACCCCTCCACTTT.

This clonotype was seen only a few times. The J gene is TRBJ2-1, the V gene TRBV29-1; weak D call: TRBD2 (5 bases). The germline V gene has CDR1 SQVTM and CDR2 ANQGSEA. The CDR3 length is 14 residues. V lost 6 bases to trimming and J lost 0 bases, with 12 bases between them. The CDR3 DNA reads TGCAGCGTGAGCGGAAATCCCTCCTACAATGAGCAGTTCTTC. It is translated as CSVSGNPSYNEQFF.

The chain links TRBV19 to TRBJ2-7; 7 bases are a match to TRBD2. The length of the CDR3 is 17 residues. Germline trimming cut 3 bases from V and 3 bases from J; bases unmatched to any gene: 14. Germline assignment: CDR1 LNHDA and CDR2 SQIVND (reference sequence). DNA of the CDR3: TGTGCCAGTAGTATGACACCTCCGGGATCGGGGGGCTACGAGCAGTACTTC. This gives the protein CASSMTPPGSGGYEQYF.

J is TRBJ1-4 and V is TRBV7-9; 8 bases fit TRBD1. V shed 6 bases, J shed 8 bases, and the junction held 8 bases outside the gene matches. This CDR3 spans 14 amino acids. Germline V gene data show CDR1 as SEHNR and CDR2 as FQNEAQ (reference sequence). The CDR3 nucleotides read TGTGCCAGCAGTCTGGCAGGGGGCGAGGAAAAACTGTTTTTT. This codes for CASSLAGGEEKLFF.

This clonotype turned up a few times. CDR3 sequence (DNA): TGCGCCAGCAGCCTCTCAGGCATCAATGAGCAGTTCTTC. It is translated as CASSLSGINEQFF. The chain has TRBV4-1 and TRBJ2-1; unclear D gene. The germline gives CDR1 MGHRA, CDR2 YSYEKL. The V end was cut by 4 bases, the J end by 6 bases, with 10 bases between. The CDR3 extends over 13 amino acids.

This chain joins TRBV5-1 and TRBJ1-4; TRBD1 is a possible D gene (6 bases). This CDR3 is built from 15 residues. Germline V CDR1 and CDR2: SGHRS, YFSETQ. V gave up 0 bases and J gave up 3 bases, with 9 bases separating them. CDR3 DNA sequence: TGCGCCAGCAGCTTGGCGACAGGCCCTAATGAAAAACTGTTTTTT. Protein product: CASSLATGPNEKLFF. Supplemented by reference TRBV5-1 and TRBJ1-4, the full variable domain reads KAGVTQTPRYLIKTRGQQVTLSCSPISGHRSVSWYQQTPGQGLQFLFEYFSETQRNKGNFPGRFSGRQFSNSRSEMNVSTLELGDSALYLCASSLATGPNEKLFFGSGTQLSVL.

Here the CDR3 DNA reads TGCAGCGTAGACGGGACAGGGGAACGCAATGAGCAGTTCTTC. Its protein is CSVDGTGERNEQFF. The chain employs TRBV29-1 and TRBJ2-1; TRBD1 matches 10 bases. Unmatched junction bases numbered 8, after V lost 6 bases and J lost 6 bases. Germline V CDR1 and CDR2: SQVTM, ANQGSEA. This CDR3 has 14 amino acids.

CDR3 region: CASRGQGMGTEAFF. As DNA, the CDR3 is TGTGCCAGCAGAGGACAGGGAATGGGGACTGAAGCTTTCTTT. The V gene is TRBV25-1, the J gene TRBJ1-1, with 8 bases identical to TRBD1. J lost 5 bases, V lost 6 bases, and 8 bases had no gene match. The CDR3 contains 14 residues. Germline lookup yields CDR1 MGHDK and CDR2 SYGVNS. Complete variable domain (other parts from reference TRBV25-1 and TRBJ1-1): EADIYQTPRYLVIGTGKKITLECSQTMGHDKMYWYQQDPGMELHLIHYSYGVNSTEKGDLSSESTVSRIRTEHFPLTLESARPSHTSQYLCASRGQGMGTEAFFGQGTRLTVV.

This clonotype was counted only a few times. This chain uses TRBV27 with TRBJ2-7; no clear D. The V gene's germline CDR1 is MNHEY and CDR2 SMNVEV (reference sequence). The CDR3 runs 11 residues. The germline V and J ends were trimmed by 6 bases and 2 bases, with 5 bases remaining between them. The CDR3 sequence: CASRGPYEQYF. The CDR3 region has the DNA TGTGCCAGCAGGGGCCCCTACGAGCAGTACTTC.

As for this clonotype: Germline is not matched at one junction end, which may reflect a read error. The genes are TRBV6-2 or TRBV6-3 and TRBJ2-6, with 7 positions matching TRBD1. The CDR3 totals 16 residues. Per germline, CDR1 MNHEY and CDR2 SVGEGT. CDR3 in DNA: TGTGCCAGCAGTTGGGGACAGCGCTCTGGGGCCAACGTCCAGACTTTC. It codes for CASSWGQRSGANVQTF.

This clonotype was recorded a few times. The chain is built from TRBV27 and TRBJ2-5; D gene uncertain. Trimming shortened V by 0 bases and J by 1 base, and 12 bases separated the two germline ends. In germline, CDR1 is MNHEY, CDR2 SMNVEV (reference sequence). The CDR3 contains 16 residues. The CDR3 loop reads CASSLSVAELQETQYF. CDR3 bases: TGTGCCAGCAGTTTATCTGTAGCTGAGCTCCAAGAGACCCAGTACTTC.

The chain combines TRBV29-1 with TRBJ1-4; 11 bases line up with TRBD1. Trimming removed 5 bases from V and 5 bases from J; junction bases left unmatched: 7. This CDR3 region has 15 residues. CDR1 is SQVTM and CDR2 is ANQGSEA in the germline V gene. As DNA, the CDR3 is TGCAGCGTTAGACCCGGGACAGGGGGAAATGAAAAACTGTTTTTT. Its protein is CSVRPGTGGNEKLFF.

This clonotype was recorded once. The chain carries TRBV12-3 or TRBV12-4 and TRBJ1-5, with unresolved D. The V end was cut by 4 bases, the J end by 2 bases, with 9 bases between. The CDR3 loop spans 14 amino acids. DNA of the CDR3: TGTGCCAGCAGTTCCGCGGTGGGCAATCAGCCCCAGCATTTT. Its translation: CASSSAVGNQPQHF.

This clonotype was picked up a small number of times. This chain joins TRBV20-1 and TRBJ2-1; the D is unclear. This CDR3 contains 13 residues. V was clipped by 5 bases and J by 5 bases, with 13 bases between them. Per the germline V gene, CDR1 is DFQATT and CDR2 is SNEGSKA (reference sequence). The CDR3 sequence: CSAYPSFNNEQFF. The CDR3 nucleotides are TGCAGTGCTTATCCTAGTTTTAACAATGAGCAGTTCTTC.